Sequencing of this TCR beta chain was carried out in a study of blood T cell repertoires in COVID-19. Study summary: PBMCs, B-cell-depleted T cells, or T cells were the source of the cDNA or gDNA that made up the material.

Losses at the gene ends were 4 bases for V and 4 bases for J; bases not matched to a gene: 7. Per germline, CDR1 KGHSH and CDR2 LQKENI. The CDR3 covers 15 residues. The table came from immunoSEQ multiplex PCR; TCRdb's copy has only in-frame clones and leaves some out. Of about 220,000 clones listed, roughly 76% are singletons. This clone was picked up one time. The source material was peripheral blood. The J gene is TRBJ2-1, the V gene TRBV18, with 7 bases fitting TRBD2. The sequence came from a human donor in a cohort sampled during active COVID-19. CDR3 amino acids: CASSLRASGYNEQFF. CDR3 in DNA: TGTGCCAGCTCACTCAGGGCTAGCGGTTACAATGAGCAGTTCTTC.